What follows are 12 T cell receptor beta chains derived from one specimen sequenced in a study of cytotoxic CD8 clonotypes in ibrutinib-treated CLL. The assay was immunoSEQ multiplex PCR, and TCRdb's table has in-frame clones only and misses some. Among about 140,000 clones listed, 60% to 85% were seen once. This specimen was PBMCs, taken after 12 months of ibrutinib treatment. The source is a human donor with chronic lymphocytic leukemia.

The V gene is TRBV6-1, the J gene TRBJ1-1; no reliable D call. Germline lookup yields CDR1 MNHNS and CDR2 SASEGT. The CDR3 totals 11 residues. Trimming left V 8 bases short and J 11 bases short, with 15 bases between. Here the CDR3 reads CASPTQFRAFF. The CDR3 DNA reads TGTGCCAGCCCCACCCAATTTAGGGCTTTCTTT.

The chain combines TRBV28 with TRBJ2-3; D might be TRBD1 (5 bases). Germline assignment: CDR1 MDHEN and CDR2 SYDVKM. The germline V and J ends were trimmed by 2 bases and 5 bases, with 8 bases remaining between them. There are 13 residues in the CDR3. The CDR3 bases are TGTGCCAGCAGTTTAGGGGCCGGAGATACGCAGTATTTT. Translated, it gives CASSLGAGDTQYF.

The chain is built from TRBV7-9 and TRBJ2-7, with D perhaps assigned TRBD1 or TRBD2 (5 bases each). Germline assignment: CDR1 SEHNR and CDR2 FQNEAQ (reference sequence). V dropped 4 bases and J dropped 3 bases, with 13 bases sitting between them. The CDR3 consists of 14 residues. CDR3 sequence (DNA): TGTGCCAGCAGCTCGGGACCCCGAGGCTACGAGCAGTACTTC. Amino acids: CASSSGPRGYEQYF.

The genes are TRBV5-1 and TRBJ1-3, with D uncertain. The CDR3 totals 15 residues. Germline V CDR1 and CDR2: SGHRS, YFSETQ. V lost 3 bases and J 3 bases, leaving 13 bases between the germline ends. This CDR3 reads CASSSGSVGGNTIYF. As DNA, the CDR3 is TGCGCCAGCAGCTCTGGCAGCGTTGGTGGAAACACCATATATTTT.

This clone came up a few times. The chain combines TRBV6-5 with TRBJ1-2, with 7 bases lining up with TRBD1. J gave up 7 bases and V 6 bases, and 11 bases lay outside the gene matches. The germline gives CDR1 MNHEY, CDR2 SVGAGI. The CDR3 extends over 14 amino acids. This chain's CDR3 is CASSRQGGDSGYTF. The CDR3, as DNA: TGTGCCAGCAGCCGACAGGGAGGGGATTCTGGCTACACCTTC.

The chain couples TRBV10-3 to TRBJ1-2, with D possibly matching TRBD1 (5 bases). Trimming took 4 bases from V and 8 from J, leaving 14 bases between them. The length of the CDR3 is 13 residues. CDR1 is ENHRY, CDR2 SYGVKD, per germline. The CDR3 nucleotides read TGTGCCATCAGTGGAGGCAGGGAGGACGGCTACACCTTC. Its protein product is CAISGGREDGYTF.

The CDR3 here is CASSKPSGTSDLRTDTQYF. CDR3 DNA sequence: TGTGCCAGCAGCAAACCCTCCGGGACTAGCGACCTGCGCACAGATACGCAGTATTTT. The chain recombines TRBV21-1 with TRBJ2-3; the D call in the table, TRBD2, was not verified against the DNA. TRBV21-1 is flagged as a pseudogene. The CDR3 has 19 residues.

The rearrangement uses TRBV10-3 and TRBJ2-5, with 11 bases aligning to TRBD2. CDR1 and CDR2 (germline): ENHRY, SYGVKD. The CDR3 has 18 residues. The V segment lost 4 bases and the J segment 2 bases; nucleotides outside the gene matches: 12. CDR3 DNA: TGTGCCATCAGTGGGCGACCGGGACTAGCGGACTTACAAGAGACCCAGTACTTC. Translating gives CAISGRPGLADLQETQYF.

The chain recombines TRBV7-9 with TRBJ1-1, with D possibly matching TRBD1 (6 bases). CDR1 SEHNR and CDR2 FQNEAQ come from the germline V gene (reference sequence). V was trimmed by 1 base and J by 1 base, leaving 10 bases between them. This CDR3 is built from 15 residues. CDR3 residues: CASSLDGRGNTEAFF. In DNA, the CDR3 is TGTGCCAGCAGCTTAGACGGCAGGGGGAACACTGAAGCTTTCTTT.

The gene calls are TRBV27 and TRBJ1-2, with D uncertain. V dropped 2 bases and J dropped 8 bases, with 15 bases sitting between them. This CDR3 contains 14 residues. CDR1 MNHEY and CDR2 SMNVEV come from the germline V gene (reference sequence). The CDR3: CASSLDPGTRGYTF. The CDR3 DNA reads TGTGCCAGCAGTTTAGATCCGGGAACGAGGGGCTACACCTTC.

CDR3 sequence: CASTTQGYEQYF. The CDR3, as DNA: TGTGCCAGCACCACACAGGGGTACGAGCAGTACTTC. The rearrangement joins TRBV2 to TRBJ2-5; 7 bases agree with TRBD1. The J call may be incorrect, as the DNA end agrees better with TRBJ2-7. This CDR3 has 12 residues. The germline V gene encodes CDR1 SNHLY and CDR2 FYNNEI.

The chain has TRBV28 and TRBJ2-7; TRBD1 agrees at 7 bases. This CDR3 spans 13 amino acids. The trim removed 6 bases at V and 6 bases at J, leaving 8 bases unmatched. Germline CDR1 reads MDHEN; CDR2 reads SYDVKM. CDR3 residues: CASRIGQVGEQYF. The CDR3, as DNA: TGTGCCAGCAGGATAGGACAGGTGGGCGAGCAGTACTTC.